One and the same sample provided the 30 T cell receptor beta chains below, sequenced in a study of OX40 agonist ivuxolimab in advanced cancers. The assay was immunoSEQ multiplex PCR, and TCRdb's table has in-frame clones only and misses some. The sample holds about 57,000 clones, approximately 95% seen once. The material sequenced was CD4+ or CD8+ T cells sorted from blood, taken in a trial of the OX40 agonist ivuxolimab. The receptors were sampled from an adult with an advanced solid tumor such as melanoma, head and neck, liver or kidney cancer.

The rearrangement links TRBV28 to TRBJ2-7, with TRBD1 as a possible D gene (6 bases). The germline gives CDR1 MDHEN, CDR2 SYDVKM. The CDR3 extends over 13 amino acids. V gave up 7 bases and J gave up 0 bases, with 10 bases separating them. The CDR3 DNA follows: TGTGCCAGCAACCCGACAGGCTCCTACGAGCAGTACTTC. Its translation: CASNPTGSYEQYF.

The chain recombines TRBV4-3 with TRBJ2-7; 9 bases agree with TRBD2. The germline CDR1 and CDR2 sequences are LGHNA and YSLEER. V lost 1 base and J lost 0; bases outside the gene matches: 1. The CDR3 is 15 residues long. The CDR3: CASSQVSGSSYEQYF. CDR3 nucleotides: TGCGCCAGCAGCCAAGTTAGCGGGAGCTCCTACGAGCAGTACTTC.

The chain carries TRBV27 and TRBJ1-6; D is possibly TRBD1 (5 bases). The CDR3 spans 17 residues. Germline CDR1 reads MNHEY; CDR2 reads SMNVEV (reference sequence). Trimming removed 2 bases from V and 10 bases from J, with 21 bases in between. The CDR3 DNA follows: TGTGCCAGCAGTTTAGGCCGTGGCGCCAGGGTAAAATCACCCCTCCACTTT. Residues: CASSLGRGARVKSPLHF.

J is TRBJ2-7 and V is TRBV28; D may be TRBD1 or TRBD2 (5 bases each). Trimming removed 8 bases from V and 7 bases from J, with 21 bases in between. CDR1 is MDHEN, CDR2 SYDVKM, per germline. There are 14 residues in the CDR3. CDR3 in amino acids: CASHPSTVRGEQYF. The CDR3 coding sequence is TGTGCCAGCCACCCCTCGACAGTACGGGGTGAGCAGTACTTC.

V and J are TRBV15 and TRBJ2-7, with D possibly matching TRBD1 (7 bases). V lost 3 bases to trimming and J lost 3 bases, with 9 bases between them. The germline gives CDR1 LNHNV, CDR2 YYDKDF (reference sequence). The length of the CDR3 is 13 residues. Here the CDR3 reads CATSSQGGYEQYF. CDR3 sequence (DNA): TGTGCCACCAGCAGCCAGGGGGGCTACGAGCAGTACTTC.

CDR3 amino acids: CASSVGQGGNTIYF. Here the CDR3 DNA reads TGTGCCAGCAGCGTAGGACAGGGAGGAAACACCATATATTTT. This chain uses TRBV9 with TRBJ1-3; 7 bases agree with TRBD1. CDR3 size: 14 residues. J lost 4 bases, V lost 0 bases, and 1 base had no gene match. Looked up from germline, CDR1 is SGDLS and CDR2 is YYNGEE.

In this sample, this clone turned up a few times. The rearrangement uses TRBV21-1 and TRBJ2-5; the D call in the table, TRBD2, was not verified against the DNA. TRBV21-1 is assigned pseudogene status. The CDR3 loop spans 14 amino acids. CDR3 in amino acids: CAIGTSGPQETQYF. The CDR3 nucleotides read TGTGCCATCGGGACTAGCGGGCCGCAAGAGACCCAGTACTTC.

The sample holds one count of this clone. CDR3 sequence (DNA): TGTGCCAGCAGCCAATACGGCGATCAGCCCCAGCATTTT. Protein product: CASSQYGDQPQHF. The V call is TRBV14, the J call TRBJ1-5; D call uncertain. Germline V CDR1 and CDR2: SGHDN, FVKESK. This CDR3 spans 13 amino acids. V was cut by 2 bases and J by 5 bases, with 7 bases left in between. The full variable domain, its missing parts supplied by reference TRBV14 and TRBJ1-5, is EAGVTQFPSHSVIEKGQTVTLRCDPISGHDNLYWYRRVMGKEIKFLLHFVKESKQDESGMPNNRFLAERTGGTYSTLKVQPAELEDSGVYFCASSQYGDQPQHFGDGTRLSIL.

The J gene is TRBJ2-7, the V gene TRBV6-5; 9 positions match TRBD1. Per germline, CDR1 MNHEY and CDR2 SVGAGI. This CDR3 has 14 residues. V dropped 2 bases and J dropped 5; count of bases not matched to a gene: 4. The CDR3 DNA reads TGTGCCAGCAGTTACATACAGGGGGCGGACGAGCAGTACTTC. Its translation is CASSYIQGADEQYF.

The chain has TRBV13 and TRBJ2-5; 7 nucleotides agree with TRBD1. The CDR3 covers 13 residues. J lost 5 bases, V lost 4 bases, and 4 bases had no gene match. The germline V gene has CDR1 PRHDT and CDR2 FYEKMQ (reference sequence). The CDR3 DNA is TGTGCCAGCAGCTCTAGGGGGCACGAGACCCAGTACTTC. Protein product: CASSSRGHETQYF. Full variable domain (remainder filled in from reference TRBV13 and TRBJ2-5): AAGVIQSPRHLIKEKRETATLKCYPIPRHDTVYWYQQGPGQDPQFLISFYEKMQSDKGSIPDRFSAQQFSDYHSELNMSSLELGDSALYFCASSSRGHETQYFGPGTRLLVL.

This chain links TRBV27 with TRBJ2-2; D is possibly TRBD1 or TRBD2 (6 bases each). CDR3 length: 15 residues. CDR1 is MNHEY and CDR2 is SMNVEV in the germline V gene (reference sequence). Trimming removed 6 bases at V and 4 bases at J, with 15 bases between. The CDR3 nucleotides read TGTGCCAGCAGCCCGGGGGCGTCGGGCACCGGGGAGCTGTTTTTT. Translation gives CASSPGASGTGELFF.

The rearrangement links TRBV5-5 to TRBJ1-1, with unresolved D. The CDR3 loop spans 13 amino acids. The V gene's germline CDR1 is SGHKS and CDR2 YYEKEE (reference sequence). V lost 0 bases, J lost 2 bases, and 5 bases lay in between. In DNA form, the CDR3 reads TGTGCCAGCAGCTTGGGATTCAACACTGAAGCTTTCTTT. Protein: CASSLGFNTEAFF.

This clone was seen a handful of times. Other DNA sequences in this specimen translate into the identical CDR3. The chain recombines TRBV7-9 with TRBJ2-7; D not resolved. Germline loops: CDR1 SEHNR, CDR2 FQNEAQ (reference sequence). V lost 2 bases and J 1 base, leaving 6 bases between the germline ends. This CDR3 is 13 amino acids long. In nucleotides, the CDR3 is TGTGCCAGCAGCTTACCCGGGTCCTACGAGCAGTACTTC. This sequence encodes CASSLPGSYEQYF. Full variable domain (missing parts from reference TRBV7-9 and TRBJ2-7): DTGVSQNPRHKITKRGQNVTFRCDPISEHNRLYWYRQTLGQGPEFLTYFQNEAQLEKSRLLSDRFSAERPKGSFSTLEIQRTEQGDSAMYLCASSLPGSYEQYFGPGTRLTVT.

The rearrangement joins TRBV7-8 to TRBJ2-3; 13 bases align to TRBD2. This CDR3 region has 16 residues. Germline trimming cut 5 bases from V and 6 bases from J; bases unmatched to any gene: 8. In germline, CDR1 is SGHVS, CDR2 FQNEAQ. CDR3 in amino acids: CASSPLLAGGRDTQYF. DNA for the CDR3: TGTGCCAGCAGCCCACTACTAGCGGGAGGGCGGGATACGCAGTATTTT.

The chain couples TRBV28 to TRBJ1-1; 7 bases fit TRBD1. After removal of 3 bases from V and 4 bases from J, the junction contained 8 bases not matched to a gene. There are 15 residues in the CDR3. Germline CDR1 reads MDHEN; CDR2 reads SYDVKM. CDR3 nucleotide sequence: TGTGCCAGCAGTTTGTTCAGACAGGGCTTCACTGAAGCTTTCTTT. Protein sequence: CASSLFRQGFTEAFF.

This chain joins TRBV11-2 and TRBJ2-7; 10 nucleotides agree with TRBD1. The germline gives CDR1 SGHAT, CDR2 FQNNGV. The J segment lost 1 base and the V segment lost 8 bases, leaving 11 bases of the junction unmatched. This CDR3 comprises 16 residues. CDR3 sequence reads: CASRGLDRGLSYEQYF. CDR3 DNA: TGTGCCAGCCGCGGACTCGACAGGGGGCTGTCCTACGAGCAGTACTTC.

This chain uses TRBV7-9 with TRBJ2-3, with D unresolved. The CDR3 is 13 residues long. CDR1 and CDR2 from the germline V gene are SEHNR and FQNEAQ (reference sequence). Trimming left V 6 bases short and J 2 bases short, with 9 bases between. CDR3 sequence reads: CASRKELTDTQYF. CDR3 nucleotide sequence: TGTGCCAGCAGAAAGGAACTCACAGATACGCAGTATTTT.

This rearrangement joins TRBV27 to TRBJ2-7; D is perhaps TRBD2 (5 bases). This CDR3 is built from 13 residues. V dropped 4 bases and J dropped 3 bases, with 10 bases sitting between them. Per the germline V gene, CDR1 is MNHEY and CDR2 is SMNVEV (reference sequence). CDR3 sequence: CASSYGIHYEQYF. The CDR3 DNA sequence: TGTGCCAGCAGTTACGGGATACACTACGAGCAGTACTTC.

This clone has only one observation. The rearrangement joins TRBV6-5 to TRBJ2-2; perhaps TRBD1 as D (5 bases). Germline-derived CDR1 and CDR2 are MNHEY and SVGAGI. Trimming took off 6 bases at V and 3 bases at J, with 11 bases between the two ends. The CDR3 consists of 14 residues. CDR3 nucleotide sequence: TGTGCCAGCAGGACAGAGCCTTACACCGGGGAGCTGTTTTTT. Translating it yields CASRTEPYTGELFF.

This chain links TRBV7-8 with TRBJ2-7; TRBD2 aligns across 9 bases. The CDR3 runs 13 residues. The ends lost 7 bases at V and 3 bases at J; junction bases unmatched: 4. Germline V gene lookup returns CDR1 SGHVS and CDR2 FQNEAQ. The CDR3 region is CASTLSGSYEQYF. CDR3 sequence (DNA): TGTGCCAGCACCCTTAGCGGGAGCTACGAGCAGTACTTC. The full variable domain, completed using reference TRBV7-8 and TRBJ2-7, is GAGVSQSPRYKVAKRGQDVALRCDPISGHVSLFWYQQALGQGPEFLTYFQNEAQLDKSGLPSDRFFAERPEGSVSTLKIQRTQQEDSAVYLCASTLSGSYEQYFGPGTRLTVT.

This chain links TRBV7-9 with TRBJ1-1; D is undetermined. The CDR3 loop spans 12 amino acids. CDR1 and CDR2 from the germline V gene are SEHNR and FQNEAQ (reference sequence). The germline V and J ends were trimmed by 3 bases and 4 bases, with 6 bases remaining between them. The CDR3 reads CASSLEFTEAFF. CDR3 nucleotides: TGTGCCAGCAGCTTGGAGTTCACTGAAGCTTTCTTT. Combining the CDR3 with reference TRBV7-9 and TRBJ1-1 gives the whole variable domain DTGVSQNPRHKITKRGQNVTFRCDPISEHNRLYWYRQTLGQGPEFLTYFQNEAQLEKSRLLSDRFSAERPKGSFSTLEIQRTEQGDSAMYLCASSLEFTEAFFGQGTRLTVV.

The chain links TRBV6-5 to TRBJ2-7; a possible D gene is TRBD1 (6 bases). The CDR3 is 14 residues long. The V gene's germline CDR1 is MNHEY and CDR2 SVGAGI. V lost 7 bases, J lost 4 bases, and 17 bases lay in between. As DNA, the CDR3 is TGTGCCAGCACCCTAGGGGCAGGGGATTACGAGCAGTACTTC. Translating it yields CASTLGAGDYEQYF.

The chain couples TRBV6-6 to TRBJ1-5; 8 bases match TRBD1. The CDR3 extends over 16 amino acids. V dropped 5 bases and J dropped 2; count of bases not matched to a gene: 8. CDR1 MNHNY and CDR2 SVGAGI come from the germline V gene (reference sequence). This CDR3 is CASSPGGAGGNQPQHF. CDR3 sequence (DNA): TGTGCCAGCAGTCCAGGGGGCGCGGGCGGCAATCAGCCCCAGCATTTT.

Only one count was recorded for this clone. DNA of the CDR3: TGTGCCAGTAGTCTTGCTTGGGGGGCGGTCCCCTACGAGCAGTACTTC. It yields the protein CASSLAWGAVPYEQYF. J is TRBJ2-7 and V is TRBV19; D assignment may be TRBD1 or TRBD2 (6 bases each). Trimming cost V 5 bases and J 2 bases, with 19 bases left between them. CDR3 length: 16 amino acids. Germline values: CDR1 LNHDA, CDR2 SQIVND (reference sequence). Full variable domain (outside the CDR3, taken from reference TRBV19 and TRBJ2-7): DGGITQSPKYLFRKEGQNVTLSCEQNLNHDAMYWYRQDPGQGLRLIYYSQIVNDFQKGDIAEGYSVSREKKESFPLTVTSAQKNPTAFYLCASSLAWGAVPYEQYFGPGTRLTVT.

V is TRBV27 and J is TRBJ1-5; no clear D gene. CDR3 length: 14 amino acids. Germline-derived CDR1 and CDR2 are MNHEY and SMNVEV (reference sequence). V was shortened by 0 bases and J by 4 bases, with 7 bases between the two germline ends. CDR3 DNA sequence: TGTGCCAGCAGTTTATCCCTAGGGAATCAGCCCCAGCATTTT. This gives the protein CASSLSLGNQPQHF.

This chain joins TRBV9 and TRBJ2-1; D may correspond to TRBD1 or TRBD2 (5 bases each). This CDR3 spans 15 amino acids. Deletions cut 4 bases from V and 8 bases from J, with 19 bases between. Germline CDR1 SGDLS, CDR2 YYNGEE. CDR3 loop: CASSPWGNLGDEQFF. The CDR3 bases are TGTGCCAGCAGCCCGTGGGGGAATCTGGGGGATGAGCAGTTCTTC.

The rearrangement links TRBV28 to TRBJ1-5, with a tentative D call TRBD1 (5 bases). CDR1 is MDHEN, CDR2 SYDVKM, per germline. Trimming removed 5 bases from V and 0 bases from J, with 17 bases in between. The CDR3 length is 17 residues. In DNA, the CDR3 is TGTGCCAGCAGTGCCCCGACAGATTTTTATAGCAATCAGCCCCAGCATTTT. Translated, it gives CASSAPTDFYSNQPQHF. Combining the CDR3 with reference TRBV28 and TRBJ1-5 gives the whole variable domain DVKVTQSSRYLVKRTGEKVFLECVQDMDHENMFWYRQDPGLGLRLIYFSYDVKMKEKGDIPEGYSVSREKKERFSLILESASTNQTSMYLCASSAPTDFYSNQPQHFGDGTRLSIL.

The rearrangement links TRBV4-1 to TRBJ1-4; D is uncertain. Germline loops: CDR1 MGHRA, CDR2 YSYEKL. The CDR3 sequence is 14 residues long. The ends were cut back, 1 base at V and 6 bases at J, with 9 bases in the middle. The CDR3 region is CASSQVTADEKLFF. DNA for the CDR3: TGCGCCAGCAGCCAAGTCACGGCAGATGAAAAACTGTTTTTT.

V gene TRBV27 combines with J gene TRBJ2-1, with 7 bases identical to TRBD2. The CDR3 extends over 14 amino acids. V was pared by 3 bases and J by 3 bases, with 2 bases of the junction left unmatched. Germline loops: CDR1 MNHEY, CDR2 SMNVEV (reference sequence). CDR3 region: CASSFGTNYNEQFF. CDR3 nucleotides: TGTGCCAGCAGTTTCGGGACTAACTACAATGAGCAGTTCTTC.

The chain couples TRBV7-6 to TRBJ2-3, with a tentative D call TRBD1 (5 bases). The CDR3 runs to 17 residues. Germline V gives CDR1 SGHVS, CDR2 FNYEAQ. Trimming cost V 2 bases and J 0 bases, with 15 bases left between them. CDR3 bases: TGTGCCAGCAGCTTACTCGGTGGGGCAGCTAGCACAGATACGCAGTATTTT. As protein: CASSLLGGAASTDTQYF.